This T cell receptor (beta chain) derives from a study of cytomegalovirus exposure and HLA in healthy donors. Regarding the study as a whole: The classifier was said to identify cytomegalovirus status with high specificity and sensitivity. Later analysis associated a missense DCLRE1C variant with TCR beta V- and J-gene trimming.

Turning to this clone: Its target is unknown.

The CDR3 runs to 16 residues. V was shortened by 4 bases and J by 0 bases, with 14 bases between the two germline ends. Germline CDR1 LNHDA, CDR2 SQIVND (reference sequence). This PCR relied on a set of 60 Vbeta primers and 13 Jbeta primers. This table comes from immunoSEQ multiplex PCR, and its TCRdb copy is limited to in-frame clones, with some not included. The repertoire holds approximately 200,000 clones, with under 80% as singletons. This clonotype originated in a girl aged 2-15 years in good health and CMV-seronegative. The sample comprised PBMCs. The V and J genes are TRBV19 and TRBJ2-3; perhaps TRBD1 as D (5 bases). CDR3 sequence (DNA): TGTGCCAGTAGTAGATGGACAAGATCTAGCACAGATACGCAGTATTTT. Translated: CASSRWTRSSTDTQYF.